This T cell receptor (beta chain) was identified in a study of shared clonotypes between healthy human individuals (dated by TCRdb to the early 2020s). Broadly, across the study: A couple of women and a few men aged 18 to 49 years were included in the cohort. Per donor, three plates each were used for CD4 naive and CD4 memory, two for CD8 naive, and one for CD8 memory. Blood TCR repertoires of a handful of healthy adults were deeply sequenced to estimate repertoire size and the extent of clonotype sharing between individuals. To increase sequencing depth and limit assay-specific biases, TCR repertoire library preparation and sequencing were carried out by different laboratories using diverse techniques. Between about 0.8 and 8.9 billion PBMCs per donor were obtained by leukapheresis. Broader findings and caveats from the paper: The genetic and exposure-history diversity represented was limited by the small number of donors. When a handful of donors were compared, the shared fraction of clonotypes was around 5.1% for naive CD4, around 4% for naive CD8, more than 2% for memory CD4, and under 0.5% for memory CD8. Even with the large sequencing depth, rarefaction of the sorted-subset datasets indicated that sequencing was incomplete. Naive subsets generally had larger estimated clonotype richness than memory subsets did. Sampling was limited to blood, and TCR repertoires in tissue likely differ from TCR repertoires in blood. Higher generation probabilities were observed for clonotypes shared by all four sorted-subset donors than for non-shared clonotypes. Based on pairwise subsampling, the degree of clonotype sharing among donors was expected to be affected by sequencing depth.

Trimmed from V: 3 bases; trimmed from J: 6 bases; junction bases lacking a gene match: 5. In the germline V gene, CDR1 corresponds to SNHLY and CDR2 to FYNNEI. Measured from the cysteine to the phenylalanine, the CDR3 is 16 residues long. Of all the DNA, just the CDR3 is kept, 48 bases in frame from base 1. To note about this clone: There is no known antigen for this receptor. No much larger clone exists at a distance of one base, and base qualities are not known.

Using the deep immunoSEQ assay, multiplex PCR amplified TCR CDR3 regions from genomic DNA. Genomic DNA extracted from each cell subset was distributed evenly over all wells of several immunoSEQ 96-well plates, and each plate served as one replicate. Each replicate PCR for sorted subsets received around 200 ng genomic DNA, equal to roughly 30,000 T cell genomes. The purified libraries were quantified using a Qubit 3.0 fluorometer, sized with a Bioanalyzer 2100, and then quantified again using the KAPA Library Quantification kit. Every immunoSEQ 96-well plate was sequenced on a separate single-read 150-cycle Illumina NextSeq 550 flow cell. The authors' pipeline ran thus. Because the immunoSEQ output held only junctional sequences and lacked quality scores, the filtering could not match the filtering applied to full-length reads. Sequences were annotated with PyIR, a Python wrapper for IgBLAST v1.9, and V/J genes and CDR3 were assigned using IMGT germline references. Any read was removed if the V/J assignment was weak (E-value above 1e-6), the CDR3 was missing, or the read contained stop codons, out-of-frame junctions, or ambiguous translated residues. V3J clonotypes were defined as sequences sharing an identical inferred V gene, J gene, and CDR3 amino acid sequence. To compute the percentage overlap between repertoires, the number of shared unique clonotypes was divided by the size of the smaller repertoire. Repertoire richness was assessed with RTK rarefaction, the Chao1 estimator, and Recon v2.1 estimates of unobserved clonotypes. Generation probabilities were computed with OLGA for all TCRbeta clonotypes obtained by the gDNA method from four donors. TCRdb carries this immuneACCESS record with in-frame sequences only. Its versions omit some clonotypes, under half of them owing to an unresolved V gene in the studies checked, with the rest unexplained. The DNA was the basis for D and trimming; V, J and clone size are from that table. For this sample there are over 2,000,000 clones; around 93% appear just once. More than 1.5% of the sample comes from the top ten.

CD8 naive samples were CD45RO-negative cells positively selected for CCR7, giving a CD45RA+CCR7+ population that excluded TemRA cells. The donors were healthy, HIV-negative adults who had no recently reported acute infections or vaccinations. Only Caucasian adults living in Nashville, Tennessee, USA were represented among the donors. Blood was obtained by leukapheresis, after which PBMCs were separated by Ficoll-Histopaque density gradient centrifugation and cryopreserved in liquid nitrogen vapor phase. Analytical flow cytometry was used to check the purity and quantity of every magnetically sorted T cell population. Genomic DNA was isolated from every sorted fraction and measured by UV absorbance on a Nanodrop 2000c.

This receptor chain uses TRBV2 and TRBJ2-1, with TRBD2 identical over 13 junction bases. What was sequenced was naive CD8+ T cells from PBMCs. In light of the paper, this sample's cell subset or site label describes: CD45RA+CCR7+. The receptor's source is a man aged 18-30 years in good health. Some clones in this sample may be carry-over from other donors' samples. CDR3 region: CASSDLGLAGANEQFF. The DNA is TGTGCCAGCAGTGATCTCGGACTAGCGGGAGCCAATGAGCAGTTCTTC. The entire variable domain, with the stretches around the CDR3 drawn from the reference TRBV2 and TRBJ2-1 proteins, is EPEVTQTPSHQVTQMGQEVILRCVPISNHLYFYWYRQILGQKVEFLVSFYNNEISEKSEIFDDQFSVERPDGSNFTLKIRSTKLEDSAMYFCASSDLGLAGANEQFFGPGTRLTVL.